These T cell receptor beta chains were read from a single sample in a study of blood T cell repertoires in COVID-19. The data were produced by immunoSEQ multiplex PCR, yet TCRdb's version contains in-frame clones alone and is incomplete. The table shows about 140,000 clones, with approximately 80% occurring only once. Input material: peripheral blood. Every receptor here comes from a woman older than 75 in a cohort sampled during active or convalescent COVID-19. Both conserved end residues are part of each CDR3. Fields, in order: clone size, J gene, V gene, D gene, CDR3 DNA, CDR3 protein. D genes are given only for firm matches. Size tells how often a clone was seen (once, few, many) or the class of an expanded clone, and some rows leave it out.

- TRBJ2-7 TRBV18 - TGTGCCAGCTCACCCCCGACAGGCTCCTACGAGCAGTACTTC CASSPPTGSYEQYF
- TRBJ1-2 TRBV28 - TGTGCCAGCAGTTTACCGGGGGGTGGCTACACCTTC CASSLPGGGYTF
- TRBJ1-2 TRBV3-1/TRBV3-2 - TGTGCCAGCAGCCAAGGAAGGGGGAGCTATGGCTACACCTTC CASSQGRGSYGYTF
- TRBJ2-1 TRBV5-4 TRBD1 TGTGCCAGCAGCCCCTCGGGACAGAATTACAATGAGCAGTTCTTC CASSPSGQNYNEQFF
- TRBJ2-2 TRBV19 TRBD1 TGTGCCAGTAGTCGAATCGACAGGGGCACCGGGGAGCTGTTTTTT CASSRIDRGTGELFF
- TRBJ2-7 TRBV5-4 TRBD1 TGTGCCAGCAGCCTGGGACAGGGGGTATCCTACGAGCAGTACTTC CASSLGQGVSYEQYF
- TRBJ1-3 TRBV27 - TGTGCCAGCAGTTTCAGGGGAACCTCTGGAAACACCATATATTTT CASSFRGTSGNTIYF
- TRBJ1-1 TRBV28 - TGTGCCAGCAGTTTATGGGGGGGTCTTGAAGCTTTCTTT CASSLWGGLEAFF
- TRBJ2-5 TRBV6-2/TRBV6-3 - TGTGCCAGCAGTTACCTACAGCCAGAAGAGACCCAGTACTTC CASSYLQPEETQYF
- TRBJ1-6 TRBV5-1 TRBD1 TGCGCCAGCAGTTTCCGGACAGGGGGCTCCAAGTTACATAATTCACCCCTCCACTTT CASSFRTGGSKLHNSPLHF
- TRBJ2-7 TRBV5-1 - TGCGCCAGCAGCTTGGTGGAGGGGCCCTACGAGCAGTACTTC CASSLVEGPYEQYF
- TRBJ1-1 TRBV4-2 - TGTGCCAGCAGCCAAGATACCAGGATGAACACTGAAGCTTTCTTT CASSQDTRMNTEAFF
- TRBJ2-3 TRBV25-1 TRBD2 TGTGCCAGCAGTGAATATTCAGGGAGGGGCACAGATACGCAGTATTTT CASSEYSGRGTDTQYF
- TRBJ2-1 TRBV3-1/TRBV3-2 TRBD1 TGTGCCAGCAGCCCCCAATCGACAGGGGGCAAGTTCTTC CASSPQSTGGKFF
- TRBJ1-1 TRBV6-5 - TGTGCCAGTAACAGGGAACGGAACACTGAAGCTTTCTTT CASNRERNTEAFF
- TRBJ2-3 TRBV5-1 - TGCGCCAGCAGCTTCAGGGGGGCTAGCACAGATACGCAGTATTTT CASSFRGASTDTQYF
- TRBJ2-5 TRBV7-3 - TGTGCCAGCAGCTTAGCCAGGGCAGAGACCCAGTACTTC CASSLARAETQYF
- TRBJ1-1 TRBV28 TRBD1 TGTGCCAGCAGTTTATGGGGACAGGGGGCTCTGAGAGCTTTCTTT CASSLWGQGALRAFF
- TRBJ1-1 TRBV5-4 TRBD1 TGTGCCAGCAGTCCCCAAAACAGGGGGCAAAGCACTGAAGCTTTCTTT CASSPQNRGQSTEAFF
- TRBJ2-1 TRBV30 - TGTGCCTGGAGTGGAGGAGGAAATGAGCAGTTCTTC CAWSGGGNEQFF
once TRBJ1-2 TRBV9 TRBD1 TGTGCCAGCAGCACCGGGACAGGGGGACGTGGCTACACCTTC CASSTGTGGRGYTF
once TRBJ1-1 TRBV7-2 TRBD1 TGTGCCAGCAGCTCCCTTTACAGGGGTGTGGACACTGAAGCTTTCTTT CASSSLYRGVDTEAFF
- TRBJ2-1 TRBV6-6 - TGTGCCAGCAGTTACGGCAGGGATGAGCAGTTCTTC CASSYGRDEQFF
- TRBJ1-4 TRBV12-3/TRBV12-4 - TGTGCCAGCAGTTTAATCCAAACTATACCGTTTTTT CASSLIQTIPFF
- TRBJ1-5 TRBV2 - TGTGCCAGCAGTGAACAACAGGCGAACAATCAGCCCCAGCATTTT CASSEQQANNQPQHF
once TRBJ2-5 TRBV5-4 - TGTGCCAGCAGCTCATGGACTGAGGAAGAGACCCAGTACTTC CASSSWTEEETQYF